This TCR beta chain comes out of a study of radiation and T cells in renal cell carcinoma. The study, taken as a whole, reports: Baseline intratumoral clonotype presence is unknown without pretreatment biopsies. In nephrectomy-only tumors, top 100 clonotypes averaged roughly 40%, versus roughly 50% irradiated.

This clone was counted a single time. What it binds is not known. Libraries were prepared by immunoSEQ multiplex PCR; TCRdb keeps only in-frame clonotypes and omits some of them. The sample includes about 20,000 clones, around two thirds of them seen just once. Looked up from germline, CDR1 is LNHDA and CDR2 is SQIVND (reference sequence). The CDR3 covers 13 residues. V was trimmed by 6 bases and J by 2 bases, leaving 9 bases between them. Treatment reported: 15 Gy SBRT to primary tumor, nephrectomy 4 weeks later. The patient's renal cell carcinoma had clear cell pathology. The receptor's source is a woman aged 70-85 years with renal cell carcinoma. The rearrangement links TRBV19 to TRBJ2-3; unclear D gene. Sequenced material: tumor tissue, taken from a patient whose treatment included radiotherapy and nephrectomy. The CDR3 is CASSPRPTDTQYF. In nucleotides, the CDR3 is TGTGCCAGTAGCCCCCGCCCCACAGATACGCAGTATTTT.